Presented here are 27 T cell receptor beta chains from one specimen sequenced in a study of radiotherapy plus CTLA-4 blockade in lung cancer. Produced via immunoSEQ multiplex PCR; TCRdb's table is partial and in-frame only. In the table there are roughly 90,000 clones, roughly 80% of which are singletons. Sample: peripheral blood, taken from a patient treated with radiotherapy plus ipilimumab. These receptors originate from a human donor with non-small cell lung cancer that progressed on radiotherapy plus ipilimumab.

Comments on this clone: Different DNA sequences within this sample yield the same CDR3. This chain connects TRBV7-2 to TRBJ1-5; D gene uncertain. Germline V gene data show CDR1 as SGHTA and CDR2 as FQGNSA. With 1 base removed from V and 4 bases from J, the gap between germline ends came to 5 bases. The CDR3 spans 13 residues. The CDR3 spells CASSLGQNQPQHF. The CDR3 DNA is TGTGCCAGCAGCTTAGGGCAGAATCAGCCCCAGCATTTT.

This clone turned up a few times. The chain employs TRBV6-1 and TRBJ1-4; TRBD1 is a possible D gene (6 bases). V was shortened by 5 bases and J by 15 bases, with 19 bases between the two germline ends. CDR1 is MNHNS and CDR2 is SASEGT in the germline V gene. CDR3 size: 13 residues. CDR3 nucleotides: TGTGCCAGCAGTTATAACGTGGGGGCTTTTGTGTTTTTT. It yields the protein CASSYNVGAFVFF.

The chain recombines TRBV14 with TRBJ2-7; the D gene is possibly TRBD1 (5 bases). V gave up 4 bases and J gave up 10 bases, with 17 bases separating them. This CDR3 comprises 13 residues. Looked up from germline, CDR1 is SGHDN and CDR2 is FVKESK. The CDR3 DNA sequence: TGTGCCAGCAGCCGCGGTCAGGGATTGAGCCAGTACGTC. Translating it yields CASSRGQGLSQYV.

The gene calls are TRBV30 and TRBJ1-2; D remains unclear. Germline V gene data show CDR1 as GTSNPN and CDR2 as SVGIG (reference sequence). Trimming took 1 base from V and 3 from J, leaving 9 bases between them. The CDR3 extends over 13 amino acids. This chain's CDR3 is CAWSETPDYGYTF. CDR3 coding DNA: TGTGCCTGGAGTGAGACACCGGACTATGGCTACACCTTC.

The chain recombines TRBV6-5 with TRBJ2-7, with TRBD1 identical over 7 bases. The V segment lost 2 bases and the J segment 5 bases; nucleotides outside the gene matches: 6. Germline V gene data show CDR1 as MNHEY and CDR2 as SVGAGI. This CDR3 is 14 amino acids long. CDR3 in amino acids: CASSYLQGHHEQYF. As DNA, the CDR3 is TGTGCCAGCAGTTACCTACAGGGGCATCACGAGCAGTACTTC.

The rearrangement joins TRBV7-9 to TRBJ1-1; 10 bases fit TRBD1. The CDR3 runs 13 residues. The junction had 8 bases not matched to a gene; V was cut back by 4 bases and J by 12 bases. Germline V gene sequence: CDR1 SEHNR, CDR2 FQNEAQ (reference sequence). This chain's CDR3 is CASSSGTGEKTFF. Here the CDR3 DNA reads TGTGCCAGCAGCTCTGGGACAGGGGAGAAGACTTTCTTT.

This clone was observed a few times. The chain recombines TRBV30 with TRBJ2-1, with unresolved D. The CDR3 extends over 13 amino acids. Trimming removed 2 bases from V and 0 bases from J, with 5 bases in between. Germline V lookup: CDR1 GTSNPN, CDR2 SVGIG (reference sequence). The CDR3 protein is CAWSRDSYNEQFF. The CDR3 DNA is TGTGCCTGGAGTAGGGACTCCTACAATGAGCAGTTCTTC.

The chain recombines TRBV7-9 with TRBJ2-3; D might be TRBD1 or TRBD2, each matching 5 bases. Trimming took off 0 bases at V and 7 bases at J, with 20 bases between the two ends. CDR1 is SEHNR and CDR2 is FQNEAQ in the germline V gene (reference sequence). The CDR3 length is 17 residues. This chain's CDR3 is CASSLALRGLTLNTQYF. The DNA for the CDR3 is TGTGCCAGCAGCTTAGCATTGAGGGGTTTGACACTCAATACGCAGTATTTT.

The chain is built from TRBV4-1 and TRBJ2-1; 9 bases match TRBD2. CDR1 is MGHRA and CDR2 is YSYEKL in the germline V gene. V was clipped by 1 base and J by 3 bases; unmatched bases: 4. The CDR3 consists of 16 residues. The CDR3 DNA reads TGCGCCAGCAGCCAAGGACTAGCGGAGATCTACAATGAGCAGTTCTTC. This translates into CASSQGLAEIYNEQFF.

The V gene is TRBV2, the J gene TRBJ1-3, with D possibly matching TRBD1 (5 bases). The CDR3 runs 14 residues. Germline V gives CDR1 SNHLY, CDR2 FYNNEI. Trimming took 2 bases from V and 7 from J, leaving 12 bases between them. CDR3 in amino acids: CASSESGLWNTIYF. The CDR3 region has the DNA TGTGCCAGCAGTGAATCGGGACTATGGAACACCATATATTTT.

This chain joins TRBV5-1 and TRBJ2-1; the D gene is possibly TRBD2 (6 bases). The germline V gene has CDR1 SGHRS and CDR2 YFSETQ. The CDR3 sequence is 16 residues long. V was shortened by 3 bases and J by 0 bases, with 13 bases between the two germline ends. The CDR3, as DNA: TGCGCCAGCAGCTCGGGACTTCCTCCCTCCTACAATGAGCAGTTCTTC. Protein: CASSSGLPPSYNEQFF.

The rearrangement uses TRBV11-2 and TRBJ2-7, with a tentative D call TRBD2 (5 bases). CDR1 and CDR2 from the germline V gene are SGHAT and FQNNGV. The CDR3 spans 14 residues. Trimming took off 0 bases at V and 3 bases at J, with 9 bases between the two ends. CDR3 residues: CASSLELAGYEQYF. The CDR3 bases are TGTGCCAGCAGCTTAGAGTTGGCGGGCTACGAGCAGTACTTC.

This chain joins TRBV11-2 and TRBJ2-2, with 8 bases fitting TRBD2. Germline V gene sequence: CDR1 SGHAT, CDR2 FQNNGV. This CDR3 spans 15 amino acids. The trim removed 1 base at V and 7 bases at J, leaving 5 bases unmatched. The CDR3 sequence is CASSLGRGGLGELFF. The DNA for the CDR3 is TGTGCCAGCAGCTTAGGACGCGGGGGGCTCGGGGAGCTGTTTTTT.

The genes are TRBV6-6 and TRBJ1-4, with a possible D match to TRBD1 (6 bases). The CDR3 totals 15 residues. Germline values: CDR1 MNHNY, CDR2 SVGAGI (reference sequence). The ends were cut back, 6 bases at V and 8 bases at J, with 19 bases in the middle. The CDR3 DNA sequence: TGTGCCAGCAGCCTCAATGACGCAGGGGTCGAAAAACTGTTTTTT. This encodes CASSLNDAGVEKLFF.

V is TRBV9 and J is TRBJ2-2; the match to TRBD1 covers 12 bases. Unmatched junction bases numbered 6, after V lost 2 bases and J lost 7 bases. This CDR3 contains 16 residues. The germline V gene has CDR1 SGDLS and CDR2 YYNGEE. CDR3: CASSVRDRGRIGELFF. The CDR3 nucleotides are TGTGCCAGCAGCGTCCGGGACAGGGGGCGAATCGGGGAGCTGTTTTTT.

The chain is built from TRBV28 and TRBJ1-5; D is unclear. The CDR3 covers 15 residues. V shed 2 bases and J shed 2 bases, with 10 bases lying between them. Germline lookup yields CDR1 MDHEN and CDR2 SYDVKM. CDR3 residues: CASSLGPGGNQPQHF. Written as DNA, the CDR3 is TGTGCCAGCAGTTTAGGCCCGGGTGGCAATCAGCCCCAGCATTTT.

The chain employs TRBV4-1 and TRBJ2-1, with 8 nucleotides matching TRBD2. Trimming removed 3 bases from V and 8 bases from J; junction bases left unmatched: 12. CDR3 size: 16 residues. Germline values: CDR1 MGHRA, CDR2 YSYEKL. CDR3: CASSHTRGGDFDEQFF. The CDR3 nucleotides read TGCGCCAGCAGCCACACCCGGGGGGGGGATTTCGATGAGCAGTTCTTC.

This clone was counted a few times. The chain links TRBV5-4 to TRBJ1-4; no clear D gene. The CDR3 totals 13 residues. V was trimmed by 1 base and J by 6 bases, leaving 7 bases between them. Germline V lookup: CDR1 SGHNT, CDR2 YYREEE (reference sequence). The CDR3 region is CASSLFSDEKLFF. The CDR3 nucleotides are TGTGCCAGCAGCTTGTTTTCCGATGAAAAACTGTTTTTT.

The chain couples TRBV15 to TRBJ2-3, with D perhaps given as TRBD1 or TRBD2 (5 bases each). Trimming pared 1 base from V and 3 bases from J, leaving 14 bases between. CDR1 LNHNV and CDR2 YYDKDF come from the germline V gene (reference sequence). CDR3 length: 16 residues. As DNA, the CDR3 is TGTGCCACCAGCAGAGCCGGGACCCATGGAACAGATACGCAGTATTTT. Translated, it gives CATSRAGTHGTDTQYF.

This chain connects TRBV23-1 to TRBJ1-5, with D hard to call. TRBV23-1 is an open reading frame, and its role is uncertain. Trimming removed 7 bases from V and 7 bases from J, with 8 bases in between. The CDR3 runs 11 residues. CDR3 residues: CASIREQPQHF. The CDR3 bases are TGCGCCAGCATACGAGAACAGCCCCAGCATTTT.

The CDR3 loop is CASSLAGAPDTQYF. The CDR3 bases are TGTGCCAGCAGTTTAGCAGGGGCCCCAGATACGCAGTATTTT. This sequence joins TRBV28 and TRBJ2-3; a possible D gene is TRBD1 (6 bases). V dropped 2 bases and J dropped 4 bases, with 10 bases sitting between them. CDR3 size: 14 residues. The V gene's germline CDR1 is MDHEN and CDR2 SYDVKM.

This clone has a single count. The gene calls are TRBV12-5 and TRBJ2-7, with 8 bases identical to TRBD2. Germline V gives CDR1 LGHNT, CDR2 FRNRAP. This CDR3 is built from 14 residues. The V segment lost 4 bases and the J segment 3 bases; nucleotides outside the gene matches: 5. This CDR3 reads CASGYSGAHYEQYF. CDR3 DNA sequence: TGTGCTAGTGGTTATAGCGGGGCACACTACGAGCAGTACTTC.

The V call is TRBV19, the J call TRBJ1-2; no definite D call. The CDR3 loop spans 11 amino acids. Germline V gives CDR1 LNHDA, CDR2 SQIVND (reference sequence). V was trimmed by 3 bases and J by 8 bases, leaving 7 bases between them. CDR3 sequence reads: CASSMRAGYTF. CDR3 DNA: TGTGCCAGTAGTATGCGGGCAGGCTACACCTTC.

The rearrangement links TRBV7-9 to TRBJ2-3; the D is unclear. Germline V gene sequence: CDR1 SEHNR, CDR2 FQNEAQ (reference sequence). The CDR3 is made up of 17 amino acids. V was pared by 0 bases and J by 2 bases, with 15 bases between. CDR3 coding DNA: TGTGCCAGCAGCTTAGCTTCCGCCGGCCGGTACACAGATACGCAGTATTTT. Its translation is CASSLASAGRYTDTQYF. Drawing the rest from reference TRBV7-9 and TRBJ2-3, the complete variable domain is DTGVSQNPRHKITKRGQNVTFRCDPISEHNRLYWYRQTLGQGPEFLTYFQNEAQLEKSRLLSDRFSAERPKGSFSTLEIQRTEQGDSAMYLCASSLASAGRYTDTQYFGPGTRLTVL.

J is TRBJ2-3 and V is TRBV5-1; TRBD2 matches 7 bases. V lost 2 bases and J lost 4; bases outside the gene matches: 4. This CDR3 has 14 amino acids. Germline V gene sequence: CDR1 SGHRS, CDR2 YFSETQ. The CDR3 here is CASSFGDYPDTQYF. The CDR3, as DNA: TGCGCCAGCAGCTTCGGGGACTACCCAGATACGCAGTATTTT.

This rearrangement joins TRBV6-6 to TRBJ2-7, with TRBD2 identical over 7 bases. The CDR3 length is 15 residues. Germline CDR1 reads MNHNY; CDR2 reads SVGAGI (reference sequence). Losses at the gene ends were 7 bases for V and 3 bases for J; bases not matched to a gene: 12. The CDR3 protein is CASIIKREMGYEQYF. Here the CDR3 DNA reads TGTGCCAGCATTATAAAGCGGGAAATGGGCTACGAGCAGTACTTC.

CDR3 DNA sequence: TGTGCCATCAGCGGGGGATACCAAGAGACCCAGTACTTC. Translated: CAISGGYQETQYF. The V gene is TRBV10-3, the J gene TRBJ2-5; D may be TRBD2 (6 bases). This CDR3 comprises 13 residues. CDR1 ENHRY and CDR2 SYGVKD come from the germline V gene. The ends were cut back, 6 bases at V and 0 bases at J, with 8 bases in the middle.